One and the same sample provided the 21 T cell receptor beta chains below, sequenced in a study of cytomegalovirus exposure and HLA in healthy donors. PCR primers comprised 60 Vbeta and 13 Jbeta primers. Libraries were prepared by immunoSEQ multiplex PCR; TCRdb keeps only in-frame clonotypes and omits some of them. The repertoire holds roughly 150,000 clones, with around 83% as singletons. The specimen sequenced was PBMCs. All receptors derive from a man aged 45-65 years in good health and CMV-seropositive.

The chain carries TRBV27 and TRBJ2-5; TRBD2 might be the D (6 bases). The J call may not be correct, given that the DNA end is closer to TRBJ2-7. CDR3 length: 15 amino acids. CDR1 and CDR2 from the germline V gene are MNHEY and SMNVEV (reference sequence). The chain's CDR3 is CASSLSGGTHYEQYF. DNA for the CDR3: TGTGCCAGCAGTTTATCAGGCGGGACCCACTACGAGCAGTACTTC.

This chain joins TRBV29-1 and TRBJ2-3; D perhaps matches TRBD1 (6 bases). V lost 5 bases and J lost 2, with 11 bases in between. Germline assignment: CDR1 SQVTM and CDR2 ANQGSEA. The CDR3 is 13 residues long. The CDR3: CSVQRGYTDTQYF. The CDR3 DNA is TGCAGCGTTCAGAGGGGGTACACAGATACGCAGTATTTT.

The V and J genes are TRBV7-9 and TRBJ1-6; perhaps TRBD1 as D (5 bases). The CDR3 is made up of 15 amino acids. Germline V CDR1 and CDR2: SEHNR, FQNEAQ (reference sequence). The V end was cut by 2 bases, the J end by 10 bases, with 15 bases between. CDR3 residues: CASSLQGLKGSPLHF. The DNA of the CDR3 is TGTGCCAGCAGCTTACAGGGCTTGAAAGGCTCACCCCTCCACTTT.

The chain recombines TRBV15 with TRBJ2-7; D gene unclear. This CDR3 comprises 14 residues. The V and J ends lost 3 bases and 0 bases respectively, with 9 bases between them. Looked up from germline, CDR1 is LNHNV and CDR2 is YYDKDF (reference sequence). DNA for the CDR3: TGTGCCACCAGCAGTGCGAGCGACTCCTACGAGCAGTACTTC. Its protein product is CATSSASDSYEQYF. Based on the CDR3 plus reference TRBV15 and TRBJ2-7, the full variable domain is DAMVIQNPRYQVTQFGKPVTLSCSQTLNHNVMYWYQQKSSQAPKLLFHYYDKDFNNEADTPDNFQSRRPNTSFCFLDIRSPGLGDTAMYLCATSSASDSYEQYFGPGTRLTVT.

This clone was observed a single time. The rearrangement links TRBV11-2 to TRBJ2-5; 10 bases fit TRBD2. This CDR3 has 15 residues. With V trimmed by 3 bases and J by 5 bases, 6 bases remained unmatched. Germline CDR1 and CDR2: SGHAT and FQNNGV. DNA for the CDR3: TGTGCCAGCAGCTTTGCAGCGGGGGGGCGCGAGACCCAGTACTTC. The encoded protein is CASSFAAGGRETQYF.

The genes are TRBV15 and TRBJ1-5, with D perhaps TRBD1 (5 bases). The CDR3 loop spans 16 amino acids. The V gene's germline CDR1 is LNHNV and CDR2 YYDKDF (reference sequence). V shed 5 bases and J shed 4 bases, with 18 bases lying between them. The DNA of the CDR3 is TGTGCCACCAGCCCCCCCAGGGAAACAGCGAATCAGCCCCAGCATTTT. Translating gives CATSPPRETANQPQHF.

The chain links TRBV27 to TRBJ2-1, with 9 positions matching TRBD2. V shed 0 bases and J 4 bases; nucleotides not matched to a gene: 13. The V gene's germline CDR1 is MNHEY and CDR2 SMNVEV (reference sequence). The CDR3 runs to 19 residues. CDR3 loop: CASSLSRNLAGASYNEQFF. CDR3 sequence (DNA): TGTGCCAGCAGTTTATCACGTAACTTAGCGGGAGCGTCGTACAATGAGCAGTTCTTC.

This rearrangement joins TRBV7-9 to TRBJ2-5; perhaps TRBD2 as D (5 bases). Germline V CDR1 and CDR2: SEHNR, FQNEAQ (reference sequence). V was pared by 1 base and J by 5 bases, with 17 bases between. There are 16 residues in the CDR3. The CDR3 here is CASSLVLVEGEETQYF. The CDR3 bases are TGTGCCAGCAGCTTAGTTCTGGTCGAGGGTGAGGAGACCCAGTACTTC.

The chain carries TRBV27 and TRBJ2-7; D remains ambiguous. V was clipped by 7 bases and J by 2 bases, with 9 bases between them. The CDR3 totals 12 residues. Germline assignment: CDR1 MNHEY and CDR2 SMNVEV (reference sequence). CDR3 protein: CASNGPTYEQYF. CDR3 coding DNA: TGTGCCAGCAATGGCCCAACCTACGAGCAGTACTTC.

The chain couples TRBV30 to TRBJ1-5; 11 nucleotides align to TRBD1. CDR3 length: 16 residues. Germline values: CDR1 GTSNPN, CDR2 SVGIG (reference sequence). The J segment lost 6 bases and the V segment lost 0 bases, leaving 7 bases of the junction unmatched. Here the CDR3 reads CAWSVHWDRGSQPQHF. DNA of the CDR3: TGTGCCTGGAGTGTACATTGGGACAGGGGGTCTCAGCCCCAGCATTTT.

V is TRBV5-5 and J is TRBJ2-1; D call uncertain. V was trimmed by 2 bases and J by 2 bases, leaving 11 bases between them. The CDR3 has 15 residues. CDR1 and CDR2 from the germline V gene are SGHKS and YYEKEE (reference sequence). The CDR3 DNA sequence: TGTGCCAGCAGCTTTCCAGGAAGCCCCTACAATGAGCAGTTCTTC. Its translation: CASSFPGSPYNEQFF.

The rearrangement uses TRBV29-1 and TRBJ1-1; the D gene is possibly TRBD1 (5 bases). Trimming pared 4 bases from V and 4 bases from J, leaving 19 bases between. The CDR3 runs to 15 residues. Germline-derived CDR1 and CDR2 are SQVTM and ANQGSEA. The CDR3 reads CSVGAWGIRSTEAFF. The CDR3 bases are TGCAGCGTTGGGGCCTGGGGCATTAGGAGCACTGAAGCTTTCTTT.

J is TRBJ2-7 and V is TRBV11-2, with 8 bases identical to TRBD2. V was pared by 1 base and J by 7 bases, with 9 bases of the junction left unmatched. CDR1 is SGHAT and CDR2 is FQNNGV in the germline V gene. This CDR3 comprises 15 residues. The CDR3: CASSLGRAGVGEQYF. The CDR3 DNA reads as TGTGCCAGCAGCTTAGGGAGAGCGGGAGTGGGGGAGCAGTACTTC.

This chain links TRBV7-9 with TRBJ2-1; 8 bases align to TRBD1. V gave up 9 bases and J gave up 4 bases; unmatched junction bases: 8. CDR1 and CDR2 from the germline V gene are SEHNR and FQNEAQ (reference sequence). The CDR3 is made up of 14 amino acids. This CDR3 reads CASTGGTAYNEQFF. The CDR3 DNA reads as TGTGCCAGTACAGGGGGGACAGCTTACAATGAGCAGTTCTTC.

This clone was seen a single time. CDR3 region: CASSYDGAVAEKLFF. CDR3 bases: TGTGCCAGCAGTTATGATGGCGCAGTAGCTGAGAAACTGTTTTTT. The chain uses TRBV6-5 and TRBJ1-4, with D uncertain. Germline CDR1 is MNHEY and CDR2 is SVGAGI. The CDR3 loop spans 15 amino acids. V was pared by 3 bases and J by 11 bases, with 19 bases between.

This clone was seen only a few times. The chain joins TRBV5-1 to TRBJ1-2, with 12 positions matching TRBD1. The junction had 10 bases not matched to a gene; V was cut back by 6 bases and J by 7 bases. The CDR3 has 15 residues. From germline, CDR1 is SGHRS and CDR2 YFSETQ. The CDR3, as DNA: TGCGCCAGCACCGGGACAGGGGGCCGGAGGATTGGCTACACCTTC. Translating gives CASTGTGGRRIGYTF.

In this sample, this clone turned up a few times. In DNA form, the CDR3 reads TGCAGCGTTAAACAGAATAGCAATCAGCCCCAGCATTTT. Translation gives CSVKQNSNQPQHF. V gene TRBV29-1 combines with J gene TRBJ1-5, with D uncertain. The germline CDR1 and CDR2 sequences are SQVTM and ANQGSEA. The V gene lost 5 bases and the J gene lost 0 bases, with 8 bases spanning the gap. This CDR3 has 13 residues.

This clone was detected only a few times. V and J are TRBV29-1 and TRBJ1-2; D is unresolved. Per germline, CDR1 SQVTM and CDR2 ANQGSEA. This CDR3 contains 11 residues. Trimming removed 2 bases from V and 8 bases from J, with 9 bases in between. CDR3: CSVELRGGYTF. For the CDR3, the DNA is TGCAGCGTTGAACTTAGAGGGGGCTACACCTTC.

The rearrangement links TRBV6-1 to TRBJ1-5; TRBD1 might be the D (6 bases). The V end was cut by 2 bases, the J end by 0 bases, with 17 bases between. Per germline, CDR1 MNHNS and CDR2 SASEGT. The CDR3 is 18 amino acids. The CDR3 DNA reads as TGTGCCAGCAGTGAAAGGGGGAATCTGATATATAGCAATCAGCCCCAGCATTTT. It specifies CASSERGNLIYSNQPQHF.

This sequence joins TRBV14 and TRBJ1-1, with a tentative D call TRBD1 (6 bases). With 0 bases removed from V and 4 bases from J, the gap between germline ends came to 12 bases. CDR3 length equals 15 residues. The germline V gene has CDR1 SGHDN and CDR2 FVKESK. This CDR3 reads CASSQDLIGGTEAFF. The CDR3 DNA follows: TGTGCCAGCAGCCAAGATCTCATAGGGGGCACTGAAGCTTTCTTT. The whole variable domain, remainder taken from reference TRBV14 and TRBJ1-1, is EAGVTQFPSHSVIEKGQTVTLRCDPISGHDNLYWYRRVMGKEIKFLLHFVKESKQDESGMPNNRFLAERTGGTYSTLKVQPAELEDSGVYFCASSQDLIGGTEAFFGQGTRLTVV.

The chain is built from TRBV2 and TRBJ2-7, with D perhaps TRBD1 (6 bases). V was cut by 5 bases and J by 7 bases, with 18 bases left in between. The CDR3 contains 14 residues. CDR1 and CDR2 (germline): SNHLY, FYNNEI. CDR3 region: CASSPPLTGPEQYF. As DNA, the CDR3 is TGTGCCAGCAGTCCCCCTCTAACAGGGCCAGAGCAGTACTTC.